This entry lists 14 T cell receptor beta chains sequenced from one sample in a study of blood T cell repertoires in COVID-19. Profiled with immunoSEQ multiplex PCR; TCRdb holds only in-frame clones, not every one. The table includes 110,000 to 150,000 clones, around 82% detected once. Sequencing input: PBMCs or T cells enriched from blood (not recorded which). These receptors all stem from a woman in her 50s who had recovered from COVID-19.

The rearrangement joins TRBV7-8 to TRBJ2-3; TRBD1 is a possible D gene (6 bases). The CDR3 extends over 16 amino acids. Germline loops: CDR1 SGHVS, CDR2 FQNEAQ. Deletions cut 5 bases from V and 2 bases from J, with 17 bases between. The CDR3 sequence is CASSQTGPGFTDTQYF. As DNA, the CDR3 is TGTGCCAGCAGCCAGACAGGTCCGGGCTTCACAGATACGCAGTATTTT.

This clone showed up just once. The chain recombines TRBV7-6 with TRBJ2-7, with 8 nucleotides matching TRBD2. V lost 5 bases and J lost 5; bases outside the gene matches: 8. Per germline, CDR1 SGHVS and CDR2 FNYEAQ. This CDR3 comprises 14 residues. CDR3 sequence reads: CASSRDGGANEQYF. CDR3 nucleotides: TGTGCCAGCAGCCGAGACGGGGGGGCTAACGAGCAGTACTTC.

This clone was picked up a small number of times. The J gene is TRBJ1-5, the V gene TRBV5-6; 7 nucleotides match TRBD1. Germline CDR1 SGHDT, CDR2 YYEEEE. The V gene end was trimmed by 1 base and the J gene end by 0 bases; junction bases not matched to a gene: 4. This CDR3 has 16 residues. CDR3 loop: CASSLMGQLSNQPQHF. The DNA for the CDR3 is TGTGCCAGCAGCTTGATGGGACAGCTTAGCAATCAGCCCCAGCATTTT.

The chain has TRBV9 and TRBJ2-3; TRBD2 matches 7 bases. The CDR3 is made up of 15 amino acids. The V gene end was trimmed by 0 bases and the J gene end by 3 bases; junction bases not matched to a gene: 4. Per the germline V gene, CDR1 is SGDLS and CDR2 is YYNGEE. For the CDR3, the DNA is TGTGCCAGCAGCGTAGTCGGGGGGTCGACAGATACGCAGTATTTT. It specifies CASSVVGGSTDTQYF.

The CDR3 loop is CSVEKGQGARDYGYTF. The CDR3 DNA reads TGCAGCGTTGAGAAGGGACAGGGGGCAAGAGACTATGGCTACACCTTC. The rearrangement links TRBV29-1 to TRBJ1-2, with 12 positions matching TRBD1. The CDR3 extends over 16 amino acids. Germline CDR1 reads SQVTM; CDR2 reads ANQGSEA. Trimming at V came to 3 bases and at J to 3 bases, leaving 8 bases not matched to a gene.

This chain links TRBV30 with TRBJ1-2; no reliable D call. CDR3 length equals 13 residues. Germline loops: CDR1 GTSNPN, CDR2 SVGIG (reference sequence). Trimming cost V 0 bases and J 4 bases, with 9 bases left between them. The CDR3 DNA sequence: TGTGCCTGGAGTGTCCGCGGAGTCTATGGCTACACCTTC. Translated, it gives CAWSVRGVYGYTF.

This chain uses TRBV6-4 with TRBJ2-2; 7 bases line up with TRBD1. V gave up 3 bases and J gave up 4 bases; unmatched junction bases: 5. Germline assignment: CDR1 MRHNA and CDR2 SNTAGT. This CDR3 region has 15 residues. The CDR3 sequence: CASSEIAGGTGELFF. In DNA, the CDR3 is TGTGCCAGCAGTGAGATTGCAGGGGGCACCGGGGAGCTGTTTTTT.

About this clone itself: Relative to the germline gene, one junction end is altered; a read error may explain this. The V and J genes are TRBV7-3 and TRBJ1-5; tentatively, D is TRBD1 (6 bases). Germline V gene lookup returns CDR1 SGHTA and CDR2 FQGTGA. This CDR3 has 16 residues. The CDR3 sequence: CASSLMGAVSNQPQHF. The CDR3 DNA sequence: TGTGCCAGCAGTTTAATGGGGGCAGTTAGCAATCAGCCCCAGCATTTT. The entire variable domain, with the rest obtained from reference TRBV7-3 and TRBJ1-5, is as follows: GAGVSQTPSNKVTEKGKYVELRCDPISGHTALYWYRQSLGQGPEFLIYFQGTGAADDSGLPNDRFFAVRPEGSVSTLKIQRTERGDSAVYLCASSLMGAVSNQPQHFGDGTRLSIL.

The gene calls are TRBV4-1 and TRBJ1-4; D gene unclear. The CDR3 is made up of 15 amino acids. Germline V CDR1 and CDR2: MGHRA, YSYEKL. V gave up 2 bases and J gave up 3 bases, with 10 bases separating them. CDR3 residues: CASSQRTAANEKLFF. The CDR3 nucleotides read TGCGCCAGCAGCCAACGCACAGCTGCTAATGAAAAACTGTTTTTT.

The V call is TRBV30, the J call TRBJ1-5, with D hard to call. In germline, CDR1 is GTSNPN, CDR2 SVGIG (reference sequence). V was pared by 0 bases and J by 5 bases, with 11 bases between. This CDR3 contains 14 residues. The CDR3 region is CAWSVIGEYQPQHF. In DNA form, the CDR3 reads TGTGCCTGGAGTGTCATCGGGGAATATCAGCCCCAGCATTTT.

The chain couples TRBV19 to TRBJ1-6; D is uncertain. Germline V gives CDR1 LNHDA, CDR2 SQIVND (reference sequence). With 10 bases removed from V and 3 bases from J, the gap between germline ends came to 13 bases. The CDR3 consists of 14 residues. The CDR3 loop reads CAISSGNYNSPLHF. The CDR3 nucleotides are TGTGCCATATCCTCCGGGAACTATAATTCACCCCTCCACTTT.

The V call is TRBV28, the J call TRBJ1-4; D is ambiguous. CDR1 is MDHEN, CDR2 SYDVKM, per germline. The length of the CDR3 is 14 residues. The V and J ends lost 3 bases and 8 bases respectively, with 13 bases between them. The CDR3 here is CASSFEGVDEKLFF. Here the CDR3 DNA reads TGTGCCAGCAGTTTCGAGGGAGTAGACGAAAAACTGTTTTTT. The whole variable domain, filled in from reference TRBV28 and TRBJ1-4, reads DVKVTQSSRYLVKRTGEKVFLECVQDMDHENMFWYRQDPGLGLRLIYFSYDVKMKEKGDIPEGYSVSREKKERFSLILESASTNQTSMYLCASSFEGVDEKLFFGSGTQLSVL.

This chain connects TRBV6-5 to TRBJ2-1, with D possibly matching TRBD2 (7 bases). CDR1 and CDR2 from the germline V gene are MNHEY and SVGAGI. V shed 6 bases and J shed 3 bases, with 15 bases lying between them. CDR3 size: 15 residues. In DNA form, the CDR3 reads TGTGCCAGCAGCCCCTCGGGGGGCCTCTACAATGAGCAGTTCTTC. Residues: CASSPSGGLYNEQFF.

The CDR3 DNA reads TGTGCCAGCAGTTACTCGACAGGGCCCCACGAGCAGTACTTC. The encoded protein is CASSYSTGPHEQYF. The chain couples TRBV6-2 or TRBV6-3 to TRBJ2-7; TRBD1 matches at 7 bases. V trimming: 0 bases; J trimming: 5 bases; junction bases outside the gene matches: 4. The length of the CDR3 is 14 residues. Germline V lookup: CDR1 MNHEY, CDR2 SVGEGT.